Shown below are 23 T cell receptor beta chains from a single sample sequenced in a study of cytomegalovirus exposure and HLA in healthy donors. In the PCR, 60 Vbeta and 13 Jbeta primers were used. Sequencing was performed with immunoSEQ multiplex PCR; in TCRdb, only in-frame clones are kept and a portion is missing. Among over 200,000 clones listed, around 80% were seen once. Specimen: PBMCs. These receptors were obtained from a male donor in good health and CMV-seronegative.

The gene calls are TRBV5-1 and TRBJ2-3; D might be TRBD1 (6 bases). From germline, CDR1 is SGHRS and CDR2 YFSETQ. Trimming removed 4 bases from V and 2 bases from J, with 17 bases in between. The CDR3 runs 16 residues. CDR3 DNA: TGCGCCAGCAGCGGTGGACAGACCGCGACCACAGATACGCAGTATTTT. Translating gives CASSGGQTATTDTQYF.

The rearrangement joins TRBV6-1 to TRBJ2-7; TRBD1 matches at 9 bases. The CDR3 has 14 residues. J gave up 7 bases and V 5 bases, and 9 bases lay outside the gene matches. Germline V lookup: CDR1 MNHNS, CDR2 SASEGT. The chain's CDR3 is CASSFGQGTGEQYF. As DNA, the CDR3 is TGTGCCAGCAGTTTCGGACAGGGGACGGGGGAGCAGTACTTC.

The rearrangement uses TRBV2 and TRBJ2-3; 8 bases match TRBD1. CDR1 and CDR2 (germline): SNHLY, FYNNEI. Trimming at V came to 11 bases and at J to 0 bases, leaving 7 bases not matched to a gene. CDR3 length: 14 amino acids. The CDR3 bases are TGTGCCGGGGCCCGGGACAGGAGCACAGATACGCAGTATTTT. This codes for CAGARDRSTDTQYF.

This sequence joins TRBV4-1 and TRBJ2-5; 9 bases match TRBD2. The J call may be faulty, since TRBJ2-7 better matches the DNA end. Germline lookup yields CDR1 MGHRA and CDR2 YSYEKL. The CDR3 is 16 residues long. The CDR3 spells CASSQTLAGAGYEQYF. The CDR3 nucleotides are TGCGCCAGCAGCCAGACGTTAGCGGGAGCTGGGTACGAGCAGTACTTC.

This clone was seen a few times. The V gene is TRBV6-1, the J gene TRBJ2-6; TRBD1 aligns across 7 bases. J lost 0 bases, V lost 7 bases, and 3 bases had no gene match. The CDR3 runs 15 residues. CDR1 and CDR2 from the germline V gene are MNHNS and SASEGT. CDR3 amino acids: CASISGGSGANVLTF. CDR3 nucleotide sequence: TGTGCCAGCATCTCAGGGGGCTCTGGGGCCAACGTCCTGACTTTC.

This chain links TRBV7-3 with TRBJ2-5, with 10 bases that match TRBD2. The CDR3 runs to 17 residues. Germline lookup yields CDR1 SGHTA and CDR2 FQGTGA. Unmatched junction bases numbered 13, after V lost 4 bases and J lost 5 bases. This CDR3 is CASSSGVASGGVETQYF. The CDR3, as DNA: TGTGCCAGCAGCTCTGGGGTGGCTAGCGGGGGAGTTGAGACCCAGTACTTC.

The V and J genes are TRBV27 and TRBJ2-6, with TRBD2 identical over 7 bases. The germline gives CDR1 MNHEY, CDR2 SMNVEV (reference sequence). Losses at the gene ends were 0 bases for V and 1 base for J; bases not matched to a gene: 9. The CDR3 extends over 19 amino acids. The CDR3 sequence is CASSLSGPGGRSGANVLTF. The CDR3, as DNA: TGTGCCAGCAGTTTATCCGGTCCGGGGGGAAGGTCTGGGGCCAACGTCCTGACTTTC.

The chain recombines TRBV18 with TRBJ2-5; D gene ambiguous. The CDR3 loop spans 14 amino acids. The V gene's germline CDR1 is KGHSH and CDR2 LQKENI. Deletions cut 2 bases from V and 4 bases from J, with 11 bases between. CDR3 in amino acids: CASSPEVGRETQYF. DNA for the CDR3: TGTGCCAGCTCACCAGAGGTTGGCCGAGAGACCCAGTACTTC.

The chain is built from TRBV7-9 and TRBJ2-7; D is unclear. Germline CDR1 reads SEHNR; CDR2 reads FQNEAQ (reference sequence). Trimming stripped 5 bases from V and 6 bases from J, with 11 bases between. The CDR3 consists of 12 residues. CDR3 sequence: CASSGSQTEQYF. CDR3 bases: TGTGCCAGCAGCGGGTCACAGACCGAGCAGTACTTC.

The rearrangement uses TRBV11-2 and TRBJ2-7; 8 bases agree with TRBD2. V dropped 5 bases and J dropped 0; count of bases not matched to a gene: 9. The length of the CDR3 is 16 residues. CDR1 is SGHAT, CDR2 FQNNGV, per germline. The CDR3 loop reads CASSPRGALSSYEQYF. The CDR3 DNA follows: TGTGCCAGCAGCCCGCGGGGGGCGCTCAGCTCCTACGAGCAGTACTTC.

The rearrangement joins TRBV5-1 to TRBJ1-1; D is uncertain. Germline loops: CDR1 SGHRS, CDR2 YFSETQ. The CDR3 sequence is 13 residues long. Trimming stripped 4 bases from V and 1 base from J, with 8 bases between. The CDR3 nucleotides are TGCGCCAGCAGCGAGACTCAGAACACTGAAGCTTTCTTT. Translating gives CASSETQNTEAFF.

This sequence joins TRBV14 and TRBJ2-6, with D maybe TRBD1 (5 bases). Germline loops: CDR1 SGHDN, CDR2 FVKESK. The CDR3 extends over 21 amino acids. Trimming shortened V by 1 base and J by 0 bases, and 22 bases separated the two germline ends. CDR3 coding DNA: TGTGCCAGCAGCCAAGGACAGAAAGCTCCTCTCCCCCCCTCTGGGGCCAACGTCCTGACTTTC. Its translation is CASSQGQKAPLPPSGANVLTF.

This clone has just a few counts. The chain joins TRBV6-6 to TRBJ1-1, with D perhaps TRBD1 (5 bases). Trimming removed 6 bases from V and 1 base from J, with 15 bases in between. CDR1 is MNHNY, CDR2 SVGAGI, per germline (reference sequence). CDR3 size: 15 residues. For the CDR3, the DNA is TGTGCCAGCAGCTCCCCTGACAGAAAGAACACTGAAGCTTTCTTT. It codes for CASSSPDRKNTEAFF.

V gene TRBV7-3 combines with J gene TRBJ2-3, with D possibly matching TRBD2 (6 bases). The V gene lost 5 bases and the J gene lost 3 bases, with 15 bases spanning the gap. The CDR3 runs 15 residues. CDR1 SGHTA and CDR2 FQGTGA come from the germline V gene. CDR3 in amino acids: CASSPIAGKTDTQYF. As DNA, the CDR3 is TGTGCCAGCAGCCCCATCGCGGGGAAGACAGATACGCAGTATTTT. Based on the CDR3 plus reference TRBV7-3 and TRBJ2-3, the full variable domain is GAGVSQTPSNKVTEKGKYVELRCDPISGHTALYWYRQSLGQGPEFLIYFQGTGAADDSGLPNDRFFAVRPEGSVSTLKIQRTERGDSAVYLCASSPIAGKTDTQYFGPGTRLTVL.

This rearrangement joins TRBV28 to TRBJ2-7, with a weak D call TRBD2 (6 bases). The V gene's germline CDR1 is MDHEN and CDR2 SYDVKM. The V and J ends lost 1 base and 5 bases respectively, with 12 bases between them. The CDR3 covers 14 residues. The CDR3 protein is CASSLSGVMDEQYF. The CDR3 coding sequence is TGTGCCAGCAGTTTATCGGGGGTGATGGACGAGCAGTACTTC.

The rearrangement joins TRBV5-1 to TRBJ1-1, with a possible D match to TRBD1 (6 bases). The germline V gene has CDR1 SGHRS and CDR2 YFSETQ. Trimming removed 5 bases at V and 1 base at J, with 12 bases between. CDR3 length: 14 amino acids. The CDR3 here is CASRGQSGNTEAFF. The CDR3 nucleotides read TGCGCCAGCAGGGGACAAAGCGGGAACACTGAAGCTTTCTTT.

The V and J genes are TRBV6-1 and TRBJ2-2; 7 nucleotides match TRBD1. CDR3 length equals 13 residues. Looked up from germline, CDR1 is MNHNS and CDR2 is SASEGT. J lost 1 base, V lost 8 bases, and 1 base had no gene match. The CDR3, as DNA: TGTGCCAGCGGGACAGAGAACACCGGGGAGCTGTTTTTT. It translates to CASGTENTGELFF.

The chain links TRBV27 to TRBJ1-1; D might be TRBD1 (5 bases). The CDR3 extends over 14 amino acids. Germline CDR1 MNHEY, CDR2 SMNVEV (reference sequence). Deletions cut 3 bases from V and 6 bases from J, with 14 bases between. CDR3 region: CASSLFRAGPEAFF. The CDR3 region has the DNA TGTGCCAGCAGTTTGTTCAGGGCGGGACCTGAAGCTTTCTTT.

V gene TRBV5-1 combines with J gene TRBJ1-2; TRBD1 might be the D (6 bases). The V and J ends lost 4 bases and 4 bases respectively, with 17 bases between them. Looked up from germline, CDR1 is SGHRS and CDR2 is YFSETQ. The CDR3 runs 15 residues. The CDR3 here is CASSPTITGSYGYTF. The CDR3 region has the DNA TGCGCCAGCAGCCCTACCATAACAGGGAGCTATGGCTACACCTTC.

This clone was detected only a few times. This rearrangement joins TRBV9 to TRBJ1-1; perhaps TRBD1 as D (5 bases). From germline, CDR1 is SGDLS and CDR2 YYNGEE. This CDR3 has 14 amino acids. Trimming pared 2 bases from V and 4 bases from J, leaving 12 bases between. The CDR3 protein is CASSVRDLGTEAFF. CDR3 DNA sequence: TGTGCCAGCAGCGTCAGGGACTTGGGCACTGAAGCTTTCTTT.

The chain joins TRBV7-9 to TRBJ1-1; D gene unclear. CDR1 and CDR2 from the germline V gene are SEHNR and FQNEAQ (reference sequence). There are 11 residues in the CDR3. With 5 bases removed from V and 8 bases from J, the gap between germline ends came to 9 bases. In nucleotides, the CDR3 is TGTGCCAGCAGCCCCGGCGGAGAAGCTTTCTTT. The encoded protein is CASSPGGEAFF.

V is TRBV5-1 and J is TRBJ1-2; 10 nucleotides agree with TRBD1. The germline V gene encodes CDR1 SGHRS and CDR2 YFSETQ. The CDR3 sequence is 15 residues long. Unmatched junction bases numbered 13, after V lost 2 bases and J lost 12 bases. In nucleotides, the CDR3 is TGCGCCAGCAGCTTTCCGGGACAGGGGAAAACCTTGCACACCTTC. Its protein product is CASSFPGQGKTLHTF.

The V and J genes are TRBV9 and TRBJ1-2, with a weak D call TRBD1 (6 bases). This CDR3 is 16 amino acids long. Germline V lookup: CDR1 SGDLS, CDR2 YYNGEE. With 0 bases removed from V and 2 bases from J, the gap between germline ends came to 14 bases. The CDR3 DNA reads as TGTGCCAGCAGCGTAGCAGGGGACGCTCGGAACTATGGCTACACCTTC. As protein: CASSVAGDARNYGYTF.